The 14 T cell receptor beta chains listed next were all sequenced from one sample in a study of T cell responses to AZD1222 COVID-19 vaccine. Sequenced by immunoSEQ multiplex PCR; TCRdb stores in-frame clones only, minus some. The sample holds some 100,000 clones, about 93% seen once. Material: peripheral blood, obtained 28 days after the second AZD1222 dose. Receptors originate from an adult who received the AZD1222 COVID-19 vaccine.

V and J are TRBV30 and TRBJ1-2; perhaps TRBD1 as D (6 bases). The CDR3 is 16 residues long. Between the trimmed V and J ends, which lost 2 bases and 0 bases, there was a span of 16 bases. CDR1 GTSNPN and CDR2 SVGIG come from the germline V gene (reference sequence). The CDR3 is CAWSRTGAASNYGYTF. The CDR3 DNA reads TGTGCCTGGAGTCGTACGGGGGCGGCCTCTAACTATGGCTACACCTTC.

This clone came up once. The J gene is TRBJ1-2, the V gene TRBV28; the D is unclear. The V end lost 4 bases, the J end lost 7 bases, and 19 bases lay between the germline ends. The CDR3 covers 15 residues. Germline loops: CDR1 MDHEN, CDR2 SYDVKM. As DNA, the CDR3 is TGTGCCAGCAGTTCCCGCCCCACCCGCGGTCCTGGCTACACCTTC. It is translated as CASSSRPTRGPGYTF.

This sequence joins TRBV9 and TRBJ2-2; no clear D. The germline V gene has CDR1 SGDLS and CDR2 YYNGEE. There are 13 residues in the CDR3. Trimming pared 4 bases from V and 2 bases from J, leaving 6 bases between. CDR3 loop: CASSFPNTGELFF. The CDR3 DNA is TGTGCCAGCAGCTTTCCTAACACCGGGGAGCTGTTTTTT.

Points on this clone: The sample carries other DNA sequences with the same CDR3. V and J are TRBV6-5 and TRBJ1-5; D is ambiguous. V was clipped by 3 bases and J by 0 bases, with 3 bases between them. The CDR3 totals 13 residues. CDR1 and CDR2 (germline): MNHEY, SVGAGI. DNA of the CDR3: TGTGCCAGCAGTTATTCTAGCAATCAGCCCCAGCATTTT. It translates to CASSYSSNQPQHF.

This rearrangement joins TRBV5-6 to TRBJ2-1; either TRBD1 or TRBD2 may fit D (6 bases each). The CDR3 consists of 16 residues. CDR1 is SGHDT, CDR2 YYEEEE, per germline. V was cut by 2 bases and J by 3 bases, with 15 bases left in between. CDR3 residues: CASSFAVGGFYNEQFF. CDR3 nucleotides: TGTGCCAGCAGCTTCGCTGTGGGGGGCTTCTACAATGAGCAGTTCTTC.

The CDR3 protein is CASSLITGALETQYF. For the CDR3, the DNA is TGTGCCAGCAGCTTAATCACGGGGGCTTTGGAGACCCAGTACTTC. The chain is built from TRBV7-2 and TRBJ2-5; D possibly matches TRBD1 or TRBD2 (6 bases each). Germline lookup yields CDR1 SGHTA and CDR2 FQGNSA. Trimming removed 2 bases from V and 5 bases from J, with 15 bases in between. The CDR3 spans 15 residues.

The chain links TRBV4-1 to TRBJ1-4; TRBD1 matches at 8 bases. The CDR3 has 17 residues. J lost 1 base, V lost 1 base, and 5 bases had no gene match. CDR1 is MGHRA and CDR2 is YSYEKL in the germline V gene. The CDR3 spells CASSQGNTGGTNEKLFF. Here the CDR3 DNA reads TGCGCCAGCAGCCAAGGAAACACAGGGGGAACTAATGAAAAACTGTTTTTT.

The V and J genes are TRBV5-1 and TRBJ2-6, with D tentatively TRBD1 or TRBD2 (5 bases each). Germline CDR1 is SGHRS and CDR2 is YFSETQ. Trimming removed 0 bases at V and 0 bases at J, with 16 bases between. This CDR3 region has 19 residues. The CDR3 DNA is TGCGCCAGCAGCTTGGCGGGGACGCGGCGGTCCTCTGGGGCCAACGTCCTGACTTTC. Translating gives CASSLAGTRRSSGANVLTF.

V and J are TRBV6-5 and TRBJ1-1, with 10 bases identical to TRBD1. The CDR3 spans 15 residues. Germline values: CDR1 MNHEY, CDR2 SVGAGI. Trimming took 0 bases from V and 5 from J; bases not matched to a gene: 3. In DNA form, the CDR3 reads TGTGCCAGCAGTTACTCGAGGACAGGGGGAACTGAAGCTTTCTTT. It codes for CASSYSRTGGTEAFF.

V and J are TRBV30 and TRBJ1-1; no reliable D call. The CDR3 runs 12 residues. Germline CDR1 and CDR2: GTSNPN and SVGIG (reference sequence). The V and J ends lost 2 bases and 4 bases respectively, with 8 bases between them. For the CDR3, the DNA is TGTGCCTGGAGTCGATCAGGCACTGAAGCTTTCTTT. Protein sequence: CAWSRSGTEAFF.

The chain's CDR3 is CASRRLRRGTSNTEAFF. The CDR3 region has the DNA TGTGCCAGCAGACGTCTACGTCGGGGGACCTCGAACACTGAAGCTTTCTTT. V and J are TRBV7-8 and TRBJ1-1, with a tentative D call TRBD1 (5 bases). The ends were cut back, 6 bases at V and 1 base at J, with 21 bases in the middle. Looked up from germline, CDR1 is SGHVS and CDR2 is FQNEAQ. This CDR3 comprises 17 residues.

The chain joins TRBV3-1 (or the pseudogene TRBV3-2) to TRBJ1-4, with D perhaps matching TRBD1 (5 bases). Germline V gives CDR1 LGHDT, CDR2 YNNKEL (reference sequence). Trimming cost V 4 bases and J 5 bases, with 14 bases left between them. The CDR3 contains 15 residues. CDR3: CASSLLQERNEKLFF. CDR3 DNA: TGTGCCAGCAGCCTTCTACAGGAGAGAAATGAAAAACTGTTTTTT.

The chain employs TRBV6-5 and TRBJ1-5; no clear D gene. Germline assignment: CDR1 MNHEY and CDR2 SVGAGI. This CDR3 has 15 amino acids. V was cut by 2 bases and J by 5 bases, with 13 bases left in between. The CDR3 DNA reads as TGTGCCAGCAGTTACGAGGGTAGGGAGGATCAGCCCCAGCATTTT. As protein: CASSYEGREDQPQHF.

This chain connects TRBV28 to TRBJ2-1, with D perhaps matching TRBD1 or TRBD2 (5 bases each). Germline CDR1 reads MDHEN; CDR2 reads SYDVKM. The CDR3 sequence is 12 residues long. With 4 bases removed from V and 10 bases from J, the gap between germline ends came to 11 bases. CDR3 nucleotide sequence: TGTGCCAGCAGTTCTCAGTGGGGGGAGCAGTTCTTC. Its translation: CASSSQWGEQFF.